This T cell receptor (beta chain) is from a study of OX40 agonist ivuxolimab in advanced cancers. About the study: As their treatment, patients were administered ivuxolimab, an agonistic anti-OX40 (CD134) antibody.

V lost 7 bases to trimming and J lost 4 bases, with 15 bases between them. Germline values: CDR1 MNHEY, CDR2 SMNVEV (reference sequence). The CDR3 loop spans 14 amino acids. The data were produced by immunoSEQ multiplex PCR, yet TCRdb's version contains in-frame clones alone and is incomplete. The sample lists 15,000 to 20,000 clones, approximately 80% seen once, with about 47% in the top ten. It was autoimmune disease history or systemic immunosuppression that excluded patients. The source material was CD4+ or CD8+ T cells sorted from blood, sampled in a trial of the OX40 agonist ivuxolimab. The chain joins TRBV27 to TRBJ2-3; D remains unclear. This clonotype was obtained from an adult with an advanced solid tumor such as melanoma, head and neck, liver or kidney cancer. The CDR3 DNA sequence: TGTGCCAGCATCGCTAGATCGGGTCCAGATACGCAGTATTTT. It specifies CASIARSGPDTQYF.